This T cell receptor (beta chain) was recorded in a study of cytomegalovirus exposure and HLA in healthy donors. Vbeta (60) and Jbeta (13) primers were used in the PCR. Profiling relied on immunoSEQ multiplex PCR, and the TCRdb table lists in-frame clones only, not all of them. The sample lists some 190,000 clones, roughly 77% seen once, with 1.5% to 2% in the top ten. The CDR3 length is 14 residues. V was shortened by 3 bases and J by 1 base, with 9 bases between the two germline ends. Germline V lookup: CDR1 SEHNR, CDR2 FQNEAQ (reference sequence). Of note for this clone: Its antigen is undetermined.

The study's findings and limits: Earlier analysis yielded a pattern in which most TCR beta V segments were productive about 87% or about 30% of the time. Later analysis identified a missense DCLRE1C variant that was linked to TCR beta V- and J-gene trimming. Accurate HLA-A and HLA-B prediction from TCR beta sequences was reported for most subjects.

At collection, donors were nominally healthy, but unrecorded immune exposures were probable. The J gene is TRBJ1-1, the V gene TRBV7-9; D is uncertain. The clonotype originates from a woman aged 30 to 39 in good health and CMV-seronegative. The specimen was PBMCs. The CDR3 DNA follows: TGTGCCAGCAGCTTCCTGGGCCAGAACACTGAAGCTTTCTTT. Translation: CASSFLGQNTEAFF.